Here is one TCR beta chain with its context. Germline V gives CDR1 SGHNT, CDR2 YYREEE (reference sequence). V lost 4 bases to trimming and J lost 2 bases; unmatched junction nucleotides: 12. CDR3 length equals 17 residues. These data are taken from a study of blood T cell repertoires in COVID-19. Background on the study: Sites across the United States, Italy and Spain contributed samples from acute and convalescent COVID-19.

In the original analysis: Cell counts per sample came from amplifying reference gene primers. The table came from immunoSEQ multiplex PCR; TCRdb's copy has only in-frame clones and leaves some out. Clonal size and the V and J genes are those of that table, whereas D and trimming came from the DNA. The sample comprises about 63,000 clones, about 88% of which are singletons, and over 9% rests with the top ten. The chain has TRBV5-4 and TRBJ1-1, with TRBD1 matching 9 bases. Sequences were obtained from peripheral blood. This clonotype originated in a human donor in a cohort sampled during active COVID-19. CDR3 coding DNA: TGTGCCAGCAGCACGGGACAGGGTGGCTATTTAAACACTGAAGCTTTCTTT. This encodes CASSTGQGGYLNTEAFF.